The source of this TCR beta chain is a study of T cells after yellow fever vaccination (dated by TCRdb to between 2017 and 2020). Regarding the research as a whole: The SMART-Seq v4 Ultra Low Input RNA kit was used to prepare libraries from fractions with low cell numbers. Bulk TCR alpha and beta repertoires were sequenced longitudinally to track T-cell clones before and after primary and booster YFV17D yellow fever vaccination. Two healthy male donors, one aged 18 to 29 and one aged 30 to 40 years, made up the cohort. Blood samples were taken at several timepoints before and after primary and secondary immunization, and bulk PBMC replicates and cell subsets were isolated. Findings and caveats that apply to the study as a whole: The study included only a couple of donors, which limits how far the findings can be generalized. Compared with the primary T-cell response, the secondary T-cell response was faster but weaker, reaching its peak on day 5 rather than on day 15. Computational filtering was needed because FACS-sorted repertoires could contain abundant contaminating clonotypes from the bulk population. A small fraction of clonotypes showed up in both the CD4 and CD8 compartments, probably as a result of convergent recombination. After the booster, most of the clones that had expanded following primary vaccination were detected again (approximately 95% of CD4 and 80% to 90% of CD8), which suggests that memory was broadly maintained.

What the treatment or condition label conveys for this sample: live attenuated yellow fever vaccine strain. PBMCs were isolated from peripheral blood using a standard Ficoll-Paque protocol. CD4 and CD8 T-cell fractions were isolated with Dynabeads CD4 and CD8 positive selection kits. RNA was extracted with TriZol from bulk PBMCs, CD4 and CD8 fractions, and dextramer-positive and dextramer-negative fractions. TCRdb lists the instrument as Illumina NovaSeq 6000. TCR cDNA was made using 5'RACE template switching, a step that added a universal primer site and unique molecular identifiers. cDNA synthesis was primed from both the TCR alpha and TCR beta constant segments. Library amplification involved two PCR steps, and the second step added sample barcodes and sequencing adapters. Sequencing of libraries was done on Illumina HiSeq 2500 (2x100 bp) or NovaSeq (2x150 bp). The source study handled its data this way. MIGEC handled demultiplexing of reads and collapsing into UMI consensus sequences, while MiXCR performed V(D)J alignment. Vaccine-responding clonotypes were identified with edgeR using replicate PBMC samples, with FDR below 0.01 and a log2 fold change above 5 up to day 15 being required. Bulk clonotypes were assigned CD4 or CD8 identity according to which sequenced CD4 or CD8 repertoire held them at higher abundance. TCRdb trimmed the raw reads at Q25, called clones with MiXCR and kept productive beta chains. Entries are consolidated by CDR3 protein sequence, retaining the most common genes and DNA. None of the V and J calls come from the authors' own analysis; TCRdb made them. For this sample the table gives 250,000 to 300,000 distinct CDR3 sequences, of which about 5% were detected only once. Under 3.5% of the sample belongs to the ten largest clones.

This clonotype was seen more than once but under ten times. Its antigen is unknown. No base quality information exists; no much larger clone differs at one position. For CDR1 and CDR2, the germline V gene lists SGHTA and FQGNSA. The CDR3 covers 16 residues, taking in both the cysteine and the phenylalanine. Only the CDR3 DNA stays, 48 bases, in frame from base 1. Trimming removed 5 bases from V and 8 bases from J, leaving 22 bases between the germline ends. This clonotype was obtained from a man between 18 and 29 years old who received the YFV17D yellow fever vaccine. Specimen: CD4+ T cells sorted from PBMCs, collected on the day of the yellow fever booster vaccination. The chain uses TRBV7-2 and TRBJ1-3; there is no confident call for the D gene. In nucleotides, the sequence is TGTGCCAGCAGCCTTAAAGCCCCCGACTCTCAGGACACCATATATTTT. It is translated as CASSLKAPDSQDTIYF.